This TCR beta chain was identified during a study of blood T cell repertoires in COVID-19. As processed by the authors: Using reference gene primer amplification, nucleated cell counts were estimated. Profiling relied on immunoSEQ multiplex PCR, and the TCRdb table lists in-frame clones only, not all of them. The D gene and trimming were derived from the DNA, and the V and J assignments and clone size from that table. This table has over 90,000 clones, over 75% appearing once. Specimen: peripheral blood. This sequence was found in a man between 60 and 70 years old with acute or convalescent COVID-19.

This CDR3 reads CASSKGHSLDYGYTF. The CDR3, as DNA: TGTGCCAGCAGCAAAGGCCACAGCCTTGACTATGGCTACACCTTC. This sequence joins TRBV21-1 and TRBJ1-2; no DNA check was done on the table's D call, TRBD1. TRBV21-1 is listed as a pseudogene. The CDR3 runs to 15 residues.